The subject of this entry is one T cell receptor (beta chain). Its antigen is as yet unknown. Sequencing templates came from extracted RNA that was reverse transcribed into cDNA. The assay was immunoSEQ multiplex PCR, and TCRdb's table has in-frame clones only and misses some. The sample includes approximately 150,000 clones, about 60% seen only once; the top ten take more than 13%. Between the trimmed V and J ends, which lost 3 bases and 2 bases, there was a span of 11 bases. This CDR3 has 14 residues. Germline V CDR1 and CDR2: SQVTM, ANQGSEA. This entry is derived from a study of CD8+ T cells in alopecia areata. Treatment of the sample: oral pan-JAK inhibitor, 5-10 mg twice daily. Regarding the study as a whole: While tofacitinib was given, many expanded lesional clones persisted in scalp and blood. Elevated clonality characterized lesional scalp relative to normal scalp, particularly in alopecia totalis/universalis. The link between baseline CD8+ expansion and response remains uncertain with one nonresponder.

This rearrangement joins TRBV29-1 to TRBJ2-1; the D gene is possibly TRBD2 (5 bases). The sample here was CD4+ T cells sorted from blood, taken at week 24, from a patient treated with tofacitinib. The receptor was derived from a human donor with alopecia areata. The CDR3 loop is CSVDLTGTYNEQFF. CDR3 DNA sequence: TGCAGCGTTGATTTAACGGGGACCTACAATGAGCAGTTCTTC.